This T cell receptor beta chain was sequenced during a study of T-cell memory formation after mild COVID-19. At the level of the study: Clusters were largely donor specific.

A 5'RACE reaction primed in the constant segment made cDNA libraries of TCR alpha and TCR beta, and these carried sample barcodes and UMIs. TCRdb fed the 5' RACE reads into MiXCR, producing one record per CDR3 protein. The table has hundreds of thousands of distinct CDR3 sequences, about a fifth seen once. Per germline, CDR1 KGHSH and CDR2 LQKENI. CDR3 size: 15 residues. On this clonotype itself: Its antigen is unknown. A junction end diverges from the germline sequence, so it may reflect a read error.

The study's findings and limits: In second-wave clones peaking day 37, SARS-CoV-2 specificity remained unconfirmed.

The sample consisted of PBMCs or a T cell subset sorted from them (not recorded which). The sequence derives from an adult woman who had mild COVID-19 (a few samples of this study predate the infection). Cell type and time point are not known. The chain recombines TRBV18 with TRBJ2-3; D might be TRBD2 (6 bases). Here the CDR3 reads CASSPPGARTDTQYF. The CDR3 DNA is TGTGCCAGCTCTCCACCGGGAGCCCGAACAGATACGCAGTATTTT.